The entry below gives a single TCR beta chain sequence along with its context. Per the germline V gene, CDR1 is MDHEN and CDR2 is SYDVKM. V was shortened by 6 bases and J by 0 bases, with 18 bases between the two germline ends. The CDR3 is 18 amino acids. In the authors' methods: Reference gene primer amplification gave estimated nucleated cell counts. TCRdb keeps only in-frame clones here, not all; method: immunoSEQ multiplex PCR. V and J calls and clone size are copied from that table; D and trimming were computed from the DNA. The sample yields about 170,000 clones, over 70% seen once. This record belongs to a study of blood T cell repertoires in COVID-19. Turning to the study itself: Samples of COVID-19 (acute and convalescent) were obtained from the United States, Italy and Spain. PBMCs, B-cell-depleted T cells, or T cells were the source of the cDNA or gDNA that made up the material.

The chain joins TRBV28 to TRBJ2-6; perhaps TRBD1 as D (5 bases). The TCR sequence derives from a woman between 65 and 79 years old who had recovered from COVID-19. The source material was peripheral blood. The CDR3 loop is CASSSVRHRFSGANVLTF. The CDR3 DNA reads as TGTGCCAGCAGCTCTGTTCGACACAGGTTCTCTGGGGCCAACGTCCTGACTTTC.